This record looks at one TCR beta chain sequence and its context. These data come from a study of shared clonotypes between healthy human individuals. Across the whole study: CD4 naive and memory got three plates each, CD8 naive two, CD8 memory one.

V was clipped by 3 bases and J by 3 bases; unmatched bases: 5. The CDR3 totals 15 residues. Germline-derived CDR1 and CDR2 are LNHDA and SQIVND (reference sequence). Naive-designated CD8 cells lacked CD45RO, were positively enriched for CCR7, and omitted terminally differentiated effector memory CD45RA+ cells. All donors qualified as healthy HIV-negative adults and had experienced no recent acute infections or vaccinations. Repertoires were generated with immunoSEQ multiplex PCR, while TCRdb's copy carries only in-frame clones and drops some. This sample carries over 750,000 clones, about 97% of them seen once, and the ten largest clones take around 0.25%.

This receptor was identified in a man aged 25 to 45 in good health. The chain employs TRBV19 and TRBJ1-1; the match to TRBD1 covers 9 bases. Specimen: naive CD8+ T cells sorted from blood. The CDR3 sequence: CASSIGTGLDTEAFF. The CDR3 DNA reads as TGTGCCAGTAGTATCGGGACAGGGTTGGACACTGAAGCTTTCTTT.